These 32 T cell receptor beta chains originate from one sample sequenced in a study. Each CDR3 protein gets one entry after TCRdb re-called the RT-PCR reads with MiXCR. The table records hundreds of thousands of distinct CDR3 sequences, approximately 14% of them present only once. Sequences were obtained from memory CD4+ T cells from blood. These receptors were collected from a female donor in good health, serving as a healthy control.

This clonotype turned up a few times. This chain joins TRBV29-1 and TRBJ2-7, with TRBD1 matching 8 bases. The CDR3 length is 15 residues. Losses at the gene ends were 3 bases for V and 6 bases for J; bases not matched to a gene: 13. Looked up from germline, CDR1 is SQVTM and CDR2 is ANQGSEA. The CDR3 bases are TGCAGCGTTGATAAAGGACAGGGAGAATCGGGCGAGCAGTACTTC. Translating it yields CSVDKGQGESGEQYF.

This clonotype was observed a few times. The rearrangement joins TRBV7-2 to TRBJ2-2, with D perhaps TRBD1 (5 bases). There are 15 residues in the CDR3. Trimming cost V 1 base and J 6 bases, with 12 bases left between them. CDR1 is SGHTA and CDR2 is FQGNSA in the germline V gene. CDR3 nucleotides: TGTGCCAGCAGCTTAGTTGTAGGGGTCTCCGGGGAGCTGTTTTTT. Its translation: CASSLVVGVSGELFF.

At least ten counts were recorded for this clonotype. The chain carries TRBV5-1 and TRBJ2-3; 10 nucleotides line up with TRBD2. This CDR3 region has 17 residues. V shed 5 bases, J shed 2 bases, and the junction held 11 bases outside the gene matches. Germline V gives CDR1 SGHRS, CDR2 YFSETQ. CDR3 sequence reads: CASSSTRTSGYTDTQYF. In nucleotides, the CDR3 is TGCGCCAGCAGTTCTACTCGGACTAGCGGCTACACAGATACGCAGTATTTT.

This clonotype appeared a few times. The chain has TRBV5-1 and TRBJ2-1; no definite D call. CDR1 is SGHRS and CDR2 is YFSETQ in the germline V gene. This CDR3 is 15 amino acids long. Trimming left V 0 bases short and J 4 bases short, with 11 bases between. CDR3 sequence reads: CASSLAPDLYNEQFF. CDR3 nucleotides: TGCGCCAGCAGCTTGGCCCCTGACTTGTACAATGAGCAGTTCTTC.

This clonotype was found a few times. The V gene is TRBV5-1, the J gene TRBJ1-4, with 11 bases aligning to TRBD1. The CDR3 is made up of 14 amino acids. Germline-derived CDR1 and CDR2 are SGHRS and YFSETQ. The trim removed 4 bases at V and 8 bases at J, leaving 4 bases unmatched. The DNA for the CDR3 is TGCGCCAGCAGCGACGGGACAGGGGGGGAAAAACTGTTTTTT. Encoded protein: CASSDGTGGEKLFF.

Concerning this clonotype itself: A much more abundant neighbour one base away suggests this may be a read error. The chain has TRBV5-1 and TRBJ2-7, with 7 bases matching TRBD2. V dropped 5 bases and J dropped 6; count of bases not matched to a gene: 8. There are 13 residues in the CDR3. Per germline, CDR1 SGHRS and CDR2 YFSETQ. Here the CDR3 DNA reads TGCGCCAGCAGGGGGACTATCGTCGCCGAGCAGTACTTC. It yields the protein CASRGTIVAEQYF. The variable domain in full, with the rest retrieved from reference TRBV5-1 and TRBJ2-7, is KAGVTQTPRYLIKTRGQQVTLSCSPISGHRSVSWYQQTPGQGLQFLFEYFSETQRNKGNFPGRFSGRQFSNSRSEMNVSTLELGDSALYLCASRGTIVAEQYFGPGTRLTVT.

The chain employs TRBV7-9 and TRBJ1-6, with 8 bases that match TRBD1. Germline V gene lookup returns CDR1 SEHNR and CDR2 FQNEAQ (reference sequence). Trimming removed 5 bases from V and 10 bases from J; junction bases left unmatched: 10. The CDR3 has 15 residues. DNA of the CDR3: TGTGCCAGCAGCCCCGATGGCAGGGGGCCGTCACCCCTCCACTTT. This encodes CASSPDGRGPSPLHF. The full variable domain, with the rest looked up from reference TRBV7-9 and TRBJ1-6, is DTGVSQNPRHKITKRGQNVTFRCDPISEHNRLYWYRQTLGQGPEFLTYFQNEAQLEKSRLLSDRFSAERPKGSFSTLEIQRTEQGDSAMYLCASSPDGRGPSPLHFGNGTRLTVT.

The CDR3 DNA sequence: TGTGCCAGCAGGGACCGACAGGGGCTAGGTGAAAAACTGTTTTTT. This gives the protein CASRDRQGLGEKLFF. This chain joins TRBV12-3 or TRBV12-4 and TRBJ1-4, with 8 bases matching TRBD1. Trimming at V came to 6 bases and at J to 7 bases, leaving 10 bases not matched to a gene. The CDR3 is made up of 15 amino acids.

This clonotype is a singleton in its sample. J is TRBJ1-1 and V is TRBV5-4; 12 nucleotides line up with TRBD1. The CDR3 runs to 16 residues. With V trimmed by 3 bases and J by 5 bases, 8 bases remained unmatched. In germline, CDR1 is SGHNT, CDR2 YYREEE (reference sequence). For the CDR3, the DNA is TGTGCCAGCAGCTCCGGGACAGGGGGCGCGTGGACTGAAGCTTTCTTT. Its translation: CASSSGTGGAWTEAFF.

V and J are TRBV4-2 and TRBJ2-1; 7 bases map to TRBD2. This CDR3 has 17 amino acids. Germline lookup yields CDR1 LGHNA and CDR2 YNFKEQ. Trimming cost V 0 bases and J 4 bases; bases outside gene matches: 9. The DNA for the CDR3 is TGTGCCAGCAGCCAAGATTGGTCTAGCGGCCTTTACAATGAGCAGTTCTTC. It translates to CASSQDWSSGLYNEQFF.

There are many counts of this clonotype. The genes are TRBV6-5 and TRBJ1-2, with D possibly matching TRBD1 (6 bases). Germline V gene data show CDR1 as MNHEY and CDR2 as SVGAGI. This CDR3 spans 12 amino acids. Trimming cost V 7 bases and J 8 bases, with 14 bases left between them. CDR3 in amino acids: CASNRQGYGYTF. Written as DNA, the CDR3 is TGTGCCAGCAACCGGCAGGGGTACGGCTACACCTTC.

The chain uses TRBV12-3 or TRBV12-4 and TRBJ2-6; weak D call: TRBD1 (5 bases). V lost 8 bases to trimming and J lost 2 bases, with 10 bases between them. The CDR3 is made up of 14 amino acids. The CDR3 sequence: CASLRQPGANVLTF. In DNA, the CDR3 is TGTGCCAGCCTTAGACAGCCTGGGGCCAACGTCCTGACTTTC.

At least ten counts were recorded for this clonotype. The V call is TRBV27, the J call TRBJ1-5, with TRBD1 as a possible D gene (5 bases). Germline CDR1 MNHEY, CDR2 SMNVEV (reference sequence). The CDR3 runs 14 residues. V lost 5 bases to trimming and J lost 2 bases, with 10 bases between them. CDR3 nucleotide sequence: TGTGCCAGCAGTCCACTGGGGGGCAATCAGCCCCAGCATTTT. Translation gives CASSPLGGNQPQHF.

With regard to this clonotype: A read error is possible here, since a much larger clone lies one base away. This chain connects TRBV12-3 or TRBV12-4 to TRBJ2-2; D uncertain. V was cut by 7 bases and J by 2 bases, with 5 bases left in between. The CDR3 sequence is 12 residues long. Here the CDR3 DNA reads TGTGCCAGCAATTATAACACCGGGGAGCTGTTTTTT. As protein: CASNYNTGELFF.

V is TRBV7-9 and J is TRBJ1-2; D not certain. This CDR3 contains 12 residues. Germline assignment: CDR1 SEHNR and CDR2 FQNEAQ (reference sequence). V lost 7 bases to trimming and J lost 7 bases, with 13 bases between them. The chain's CDR3 is CASTIDMFGYTF. The CDR3 DNA is TGTGCCAGCACCATTGACATGTTTGGCTACACCTTC.

This clonotype was recorded a few times. The rearrangement joins TRBV5-1 to TRBJ1-1, with TRBD1 as a possible D gene (6 bases). Trimming stripped 0 bases from V and 6 bases from J, with 15 bases between. The CDR3 totals 15 residues. Germline values: CDR1 SGHRS, CDR2 YFSETQ. CDR3 bases: TGCGCCAGCAGCTTGGTAGCAGGGGACTTTTCTGAAGCTTTCTTT. It translates to CASSLVAGDFSEAFF. Complete variable domain (other parts from reference TRBV5-1 and TRBJ1-1): KAGVTQTPRYLIKTRGQQVTLSCSPISGHRSVSWYQQTPGQGLQFLFEYFSETQRNKGNFPGRFSGRQFSNSRSEMNVSTLELGDSALYLCASSLVAGDFSEAFFGQGTRLTVV.

This clonotype showed up just a few times. This chain joins TRBV12-3 or TRBV12-4 and TRBJ1-4; tentatively, D is TRBD1 (5 bases). The CDR3 is made up of 15 amino acids. V was clipped by 4 bases and J by 1 base, with 10 bases between them. The CDR3 here is CASSWGSETNEKLFF. The DNA of the CDR3 is TGTGCCAGCAGTTGGGGGTCAGAAACTAATGAAAAACTGTTTTTT.

This chain uses TRBV20-1 with TRBJ2-7; D is perhaps TRBD1 (5 bases). The length of the CDR3 is 11 residues. Germline V CDR1 and CDR2: DFQATT, SNEGSKA (reference sequence). CDR3 sequence (DNA): TGCAGCTCAGGGTATACCTACGAGCAGTACTTC. Translated, it gives CSSGYTYEQYF.

The V call is TRBV20-1, the J call TRBJ2-3; D may be TRBD2 (6 bases). The CDR3 is made up of 14 amino acids. Looked up from germline, CDR1 is DFQATT and CDR2 is SNEGSKA (reference sequence). The V end lost 3 bases, the J end lost 3 bases, and 13 bases lay between the germline ends. The CDR3 loop is CSASPGVATDTQYF. The CDR3 DNA follows: TGCAGTGCTAGCCCGGGGGTCGCGACAGATACGCAGTATTTT.

The V gene is TRBV5-6, the J gene TRBJ1-6; 8 bases agree with TRBD1. Germline CDR1 SGHDT, CDR2 YYEEEE. The CDR3 length is 15 residues. V shed 3 bases and J 10 bases; nucleotides not matched to a gene: 9. The CDR3 region is CASSWGQGASSPLHF. For the CDR3, the DNA is TGTGCCAGCAGCTGGGGGCAGGGGGCGTCATCACCCCTCCACTTT.

The table lists this clonotype with a few counts. CDR3 region: CASRETVLTYEQYF. As DNA, the CDR3 is TGTGCCAGCAGGGAGACAGTTCTTACCTACGAGCAGTACTTC. This chain links TRBV6-5 with TRBJ2-7, with a possible D match to TRBD1 (5 bases). Trimming took off 6 bases at V and 2 bases at J, with 14 bases between the two ends. This CDR3 region has 14 residues. Germline V CDR1 and CDR2: MNHEY, SVGAGI.

This chain joins TRBV24-1 and TRBJ1-6, with D unresolved. V was cut by 4 bases and J by 8 bases, with 8 bases left in between. Germline CDR1 KGHDR, CDR2 SFDVKD. The CDR3 has 13 residues. CDR3 protein: CATSEDRYSPLHF. CDR3 nucleotide sequence: TGTGCCACCAGTGAAGATCGATATTCACCCCTCCACTTT.

This clonotype was picked up many times. The gene calls are TRBV12-3 or TRBV12-4 and TRBJ1-5, with D maybe TRBD1 (5 bases). The ends were cut back, 4 bases at V and 7 bases at J, with 8 bases in the middle. The CDR3 contains 12 residues. CDR3 in amino acids: CASSSEGQPQHF. In nucleotides, the CDR3 is TGTGCCAGCAGTTCGGAGGGGCAGCCCCAGCATTTT.

In its sample, this clonotype was seen a few times. The chain is built from TRBV7-2 and TRBJ2-7; 7 nucleotides match TRBD2. After removal of 5 bases from V and 7 bases from J, the junction contained 14 bases not matched to a gene. Germline assignment: CDR1 SGHTA and CDR2 FQGNSA. This CDR3 is built from 15 residues. This CDR3 reads CASSPRTAGAGEQYF. DNA for the CDR3: TGTGCCAGCAGCCCAAGGACGGCGGGAGCGGGTGAGCAGTACTTC.

V usage is TRBV3-1 and J usage is TRBJ2-3, with 11 nucleotides matching TRBD2. Germline loops: CDR1 LGHDT, CDR2 YNNKEL (reference sequence). V shed 4 bases and J 4 bases; nucleotides not matched to a gene: 10. The CDR3 length is 17 residues. DNA for the CDR3: TGTGCCAGCAGCCGACAAATACTAGCGGGAGTTGCAGATACGCAGTATTTT. As protein: CASSRQILAGVADTQYF.

This clonotype was observed at least ten times. J is TRBJ2-3 and V is TRBV18, with TRBD1 as a possible D gene (5 bases). The CDR3 has 14 amino acids. The ends were cut back, 3 bases at V and 2 bases at J, with 9 bases in the middle. CDR1 and CDR2 (germline): KGHSH, LQKENI. Written as DNA, the CDR3 is TGTGCCAGCTCACCGCCGACAGCCACAGATACGCAGTATTTT. Its protein product is CASSPPTATDTQYF.

This clonotype was picked up a small number of times. The chain uses TRBV20-1 and TRBJ1-1; 10 nucleotides align to TRBD1. J was trimmed by 5 bases and V by 4 bases; bases with no gene match: 7. The CDR3 has 14 amino acids. Germline V gene lookup returns CDR1 DFQATT and CDR2 SNEGSKA (reference sequence). The chain's CDR3 is CSATLDRGSTEAFF. CDR3 bases: TGCAGTGCTACTCTGGACAGGGGGAGTACTGAAGCTTTCTTT.

This clonotype showed up just once. The junction departs from germline at one end; a sequencing error may be responsible. The chain joins TRBV12-3 or TRBV12-4 to TRBJ2-2; 7 bases line up with TRBD1. CDR3 length: 14 residues. CDR3 protein: CASRAIRGTGKLFF. The CDR3 DNA sequence: TGTGCCAGCAGGGCGATCAGGGGGACCGGGAAGCTGTTTTTT.

The table lists this clonotype with a few counts. J is TRBJ1-4 and V is TRBV5-5; perhaps TRBD1 as D (5 bases). The CDR3 is made up of 14 amino acids. Germline V gene data show CDR1 as SGHKS and CDR2 as YYEKEE (reference sequence). Trimming cost V 2 bases and J 7 bases, with 12 bases left between them. In DNA, the CDR3 is TGTGCCAGCAGCTTTAATAGGGGAGGTGAAAAACTGTTTTTT. Protein product: CASSFNRGGEKLFF.

This chain connects TRBV18 to TRBJ2-7; 14 nucleotides match TRBD2. The V gene end was trimmed by 5 bases and the J gene end by 4 bases; junction bases not matched to a gene: 4. In germline, CDR1 is KGHSH, CDR2 LQKENI. The CDR3 totals 15 residues. CDR3 sequence: CASSRLAGGLYEQYF. As DNA, the CDR3 is TGTGCCAGCTCAAGACTAGCGGGAGGGTTATACGAGCAGTACTTC.

This clonotype was seen many times. V is TRBV24-1 and J is TRBJ1-2; D might be TRBD1 (5 bases). This CDR3 has 12 residues. The V end lost 5 bases, the J end lost 9 bases, and 12 bases lay between the germline ends. Germline V CDR1 and CDR2: KGHDR, SFDVKD. CDR3 residues: CATSAAGIRYTF. The DNA of the CDR3 is TGTGCCACCAGTGCGGCAGGGATACGCTACACCTTC.

This clonotype was recorded a few times. The chain joins TRBV15 to TRBJ2-1; unclear D gene. The CDR3 contains 12 residues. Germline V gene data show CDR1 as LNHNV and CDR2 as YYDKDF (reference sequence). V lost 0 bases and J lost 9, with 6 bases in between. The CDR3 protein is CATSRDGPEQFF. CDR3 sequence (DNA): TGTGCCACCAGCAGAGATGGGCCTGAGCAGTTCTTC.